Below, 27 T cell receptor beta chains from the same sample are listed, as sequenced in a study of early T cells in non-severe SARS-CoV-2 infection. TCRdb reanalysed the 5' RACE reads using MiXCR and keeps one entry per CDR3 protein. The data show 60,000 or so distinct CDR3 sequences, under 14% seen once. Sequencing was carried out using whole blood. These receptors all stem from an adult who was a healthcare worker with PCR-confirmed SARS-CoV-2 infection or an uninfected control (not recorded which).

The sample holds a few counts of this clonotype. The chain recombines TRBV7-8 with TRBJ2-7; the D gene is possibly TRBD1 (7 bases). This CDR3 is 15 amino acids long. V was trimmed by 2 bases and J by 6 bases, leaving 17 bases between them. Germline lookup yields CDR1 SGHVS and CDR2 FQNEAQ. CDR3 residues: CASSLTEGARGEQYF. In DNA form, the CDR3 reads TGTGCCAGCAGCTTAACGGAGGGGGCAAGGGGCGAGCAGTACTTC.

This clonotype has just a few counts. The rearrangement joins TRBV4-3 to TRBJ1-3; D unclear. The V end was cut by 0 bases, the J end by 0 bases, with 9 bases between. Germline CDR1 reads LGHNA; CDR2 reads YSLEER. The CDR3 runs to 16 residues. The CDR3: CASSQDPRISGNTIYF. The CDR3 DNA reads as TGCGCCAGCAGCCAAGATCCCCGGATCTCTGGAAACACCATATATTTT.

The V gene is TRBV9, the J gene TRBJ2-3, with no clear D. Trimming removed 3 bases from V and 2 bases from J, with 7 bases in between. The CDR3 spans 13 residues. Germline V gene lookup returns CDR1 SGDLS and CDR2 YYNGEE. The CDR3 sequence: CASSEGNTDTQYF. DNA for the CDR3: TGTGCCAGCAGCGAAGGGAACACAGATACGCAGTATTTT.

This clonotype was found many times. This chain joins TRBV6-2 or TRBV6-3 and TRBJ2-2, with TRBD2 matching over 12 bases. V lost 6 bases, J lost 7 bases, and 6 bases stayed unmatched. The CDR3 runs 15 residues. Germline-derived CDR1 and CDR2 are MNHEY and SVGEGT. CDR3 sequence (DNA): TGTGCCAGCAGGCGTCCGGGACTAGCGGGCGGGGAGCTGTTTTTT. Amino acid sequence: CASRRPGLAGGELFF.

The gene calls are TRBV2 and TRBJ1-5, with TRBD1 identical over 7 bases. V dropped 1 base and J dropped 2; count of bases not matched to a gene: 11. CDR3 length: 18 amino acids. CDR1 is SNHLY and CDR2 is FYNNEI in the germline V gene. CDR3 DNA: TGTGCCAGCAGTGAAGGCAGGGGGATCCACAAGGGCAATCAGCCCCAGCATTTT. Translating it yields CASSEGRGIHKGNQPQHF.

The gene calls are TRBV20-1 and TRBJ2-3; D remains ambiguous. V lost 5 bases and J 3 bases, leaving 15 bases between the germline ends. The CDR3 covers 14 residues. Per the germline V gene, CDR1 is DFQATT and CDR2 is SNEGSKA (reference sequence). The CDR3 region is CSAPRIRVTDTQYF. For the CDR3, the DNA is TGCAGTGCTCCGCGGATCCGGGTTACAGATACGCAGTATTTT.

This rearrangement joins TRBV7-9 to TRBJ1-4; 9 nucleotides agree with TRBD1. The CDR3 spans 15 residues. CDR1 and CDR2 (germline): SEHNR, FQNEAQ (reference sequence). V trimming: 6 bases; J trimming: 8 bases; junction bases outside the gene matches: 10. The CDR3 protein is CASRPPGQGNEKLFF. The CDR3, as DNA: TGTGCCAGCAGGCCACCGGGACAGGGTAACGAAAAACTGTTTTTT.

V gene TRBV4-2 combines with J gene TRBJ1-1; tentatively, D is TRBD1 (5 bases). Germline V gives CDR1 LGHNA, CDR2 YNFKEQ. V was pared by 6 bases and J by 4 bases, with 15 bases between. The CDR3 has 14 residues. CDR3 in DNA: TGTGCCAGCAGACTCACCCTGGGGCGCACTGAAGCTTTCTTT. As protein: CASRLTLGRTEAFF.

This clonotype came up many times. The V gene is TRBV4-3, the J gene TRBJ2-3, with 7 bases aligning to TRBD1. Unmatched junction bases numbered 10, after V lost 0 bases and J lost 1 base. The CDR3 length is 18 residues. From germline, CDR1 is LGHNA and CDR2 YSLEER. The CDR3 DNA is TGCGCCAGCAGCCAAGAAGTTGCCAGGGGGAGAGGCACAGATACGCAGTATTTT. Encoded protein: CASSQEVARGRGTDTQYF.

In the case of this clonotype: It may be a read error: a sequence one base away is much more abundant. The V and J genes are TRBV7-6 and TRBJ2-1; 11 bases fit TRBD2. The CDR3 contains 15 residues. Germline-derived CDR1 and CDR2 are SGHVS and FNYEAQ. Here the CDR3 reads CACSLTSGVYNEQFF. CDR3 DNA: TGTGCCTGCAGCTTGACTAGCGGGGTTTACAATGAGCAGTTCTTC. The full variable domain, completed using reference TRBV7-6 and TRBJ2-1, is GAGVSQSPRYKVTKRGQDVALRCDPISGHVSLYWYRQALGQGPEFLTYFNYEAQQDKSGLPNDRFSAERPEGSISTLTIQRTEQRDSAMYRCACSLTSGVYNEQFFGPGTRLTVL.

The rearrangement links TRBV7-6 to TRBJ2-3, with 9 bases lining up with TRBD2. The CDR3 contains 16 residues. CDR1 SGHVS and CDR2 FNYEAQ come from the germline V gene. With 0 bases clipped from V and 5 bases from J, the junction kept 6 bases outside the gene matches. The CDR3 spells CASSLAAGGMGDTQYF. The CDR3 region has the DNA TGTGCCAGCAGCTTAGCCGCGGGGGGGATGGGAGATACGCAGTATTTT. Full variable domain (outside the CDR3, taken from reference TRBV7-6 and TRBJ2-3): GAGVSQSPRYKVTKRGQDVALRCDPISGHVSLYWYRQALGQGPEFLTYFNYEAQQDKSGLPNDRFSAERPEGSISTLTIQRTEQRDSAMYRCASSLAAGGMGDTQYFGPGTRLTVL.

In this sample, this clonotype turned up many times. The chain recombines TRBV3-2 with TRBJ2-1; TRBD2 was called by the table and not checked on the DNA. TRBV3-2 is reported as a pseudogene. CDR3 length equals 13 residues. The CDR3: CASTPEGADEQFF. The CDR3 nucleotides are TGTGCCAGCACCCCGGAGGGAGCCGATGAGCAGTTCTTC.

This clonotype showed up many times. The chain carries TRBV11-2 and TRBJ2-7; 7 positions match TRBD1. This CDR3 is 14 amino acids long. V lost 5 bases to trimming and J lost 5 bases; unmatched junction nucleotides: 9. Per germline, CDR1 SGHAT and CDR2 FQNNGV. The chain's CDR3 is CASSDRSQGDEQYF. The CDR3 bases are TGTGCCAGCAGCGATCGATCCCAGGGGGACGAGCAGTACTTC.

This clonotype was seen more than once but under ten times. This CDR3 is CASSSPGSGTDTQYF. DNA of the CDR3: TGTGCCAGCAGCTCCCCCGGATCTGGCACAGATACGCAGTATTTT. The chain employs TRBV7-9 and TRBJ2-3; D ambiguous. Trimming left V 4 bases short and J 1 base short, with 12 bases between. This CDR3 is 15 amino acids long. The germline gives CDR1 SEHNR, CDR2 FQNEAQ (reference sequence).

This clonotype was counted at least ten times. This chain uses TRBV2 with TRBJ2-5; 7 positions match TRBD2. Germline lookup yields CDR1 SNHLY and CDR2 FYNNEI. This CDR3 has 13 amino acids. The ends lost 1 base at V and 9 bases at J; junction bases unmatched: 5. CDR3 protein: CASSEVAGGAQYF. The CDR3 DNA follows: TGTGCCAGCAGTGAAGTAGCGGGTGGGGCCCAGTACTTC.

The chain combines TRBV7-9 with TRBJ2-7; no definite D call. V lost 2 bases and J 9 bases, leaving 8 bases between the germline ends. Germline CDR1 reads SEHNR; CDR2 reads FQNEAQ (reference sequence). The length of the CDR3 is 11 residues. Here the CDR3 reads CASSLSSPQYF. The DNA of the CDR3 is TGTGCCAGCAGCTTATCATCGCCGCAGTACTTC.

The chain combines TRBV29-1 with TRBJ2-3; 12 bases match TRBD2. The ends lost 7 bases at V and 4 bases at J; junction bases unmatched: 6. Germline values: CDR1 SQVTM, CDR2 ANQGSEA. The CDR3 has 14 amino acids. The chain's CDR3 is CSAVRLAGADTQYF. The CDR3 DNA reads TGCAGCGCCGTCCGACTAGCGGGGGCAGATACGCAGTATTTT.

This clonotype occurred a few times. The chain's CDR3 is CASSLVQGDGYTF. CDR3 in DNA: TGCGCCAGCAGCTTGGTGCAGGGGGATGGCTACACCTTC. The V call is TRBV5-1, the J call TRBJ1-2; 7 nucleotides agree with TRBD1. Looked up from germline, CDR1 is SGHRS and CDR2 is YFSETQ. V was pared by 0 bases and J by 6 bases, with 2 bases of the junction left unmatched. The CDR3 has 13 amino acids.

There are many counts of this clonotype. The gene calls are TRBV7-3 and TRBJ2-3; 8 bases match TRBD2. V trimming: 5 bases; J trimming: 2 bases; junction bases outside the gene matches: 3. The CDR3 totals 14 residues. Germline CDR1 is SGHTA and CDR2 is FQGTGA. CDR3 amino acids: CASSQGLVTDTQYF. In DNA form, the CDR3 reads TGTGCCAGCAGCCAGGGACTAGTCACAGATACGCAGTATTTT.

This clonotype is medium-sized. The gene calls are TRBV27 and TRBJ1-2; unclear D gene. CDR3 length: 13 amino acids. V was trimmed by 3 bases and J by 2 bases, leaving 7 bases between them. In germline, CDR1 is MNHEY, CDR2 SMNVEV (reference sequence). The CDR3 spells CASSFEGNYGYTF. CDR3 sequence (DNA): TGTGCCAGCAGTTTCGAAGGGAACTATGGCTACACCTTC.

This clonotype was picked up many times. The chain is built from TRBV28 and TRBJ1-2, with D possibly TRBD1 on 6 matching bases. Germline V gene sequence: CDR1 MDHEN, CDR2 SYDVKM. V lost 2 bases and J lost 1, with 14 bases in between. The length of the CDR3 is 16 residues. The CDR3 DNA is TGTGCCAGCAGTTTAAGAGGGGGGAGGAATAACTATGGCTACACCTTC. It yields the protein CASSLRGGRNNYGYTF.

The V gene is TRBV7-9, the J gene TRBJ1-2, with D hard to call. The CDR3 is 13 residues long. The germline V gene has CDR1 SEHNR and CDR2 FQNEAQ (reference sequence). V dropped 1 base and J dropped 7 bases, with 10 bases sitting between them. The CDR3 protein is CASSLGGVTGYTF. The CDR3 DNA is TGTGCCAGCAGCTTAGGCGGTGTCACTGGCTACACCTTC.

This chain connects TRBV6-6 to TRBJ2-7, with no clear D. CDR1 MNHNY and CDR2 SVGAGI come from the germline V gene (reference sequence). Deletions cut 2 bases from V and 3 bases from J, with 11 bases between. The CDR3 spans 14 residues. CDR3 coding DNA: TGTGCCAGCAGTTACGTGGGCACCAACTACGAGCAGTACTTC. This gives the protein CASSYVGTNYEQYF.

This clonotype was found many times. This chain links TRBV11-2 with TRBJ2-5, with 9 bases aligning to TRBD2. The CDR3 has 13 amino acids. The V gene's germline CDR1 is SGHAT and CDR2 FQNNGV. Trimming at V came to 2 bases and at J to 5 bases, leaving 0 bases not matched to a gene. This chain's CDR3 is CASSLTSGETQYF. The CDR3, as DNA: TGTGCCAGCAGCTTAACTAGCGGGGAGACCCAGTACTTC.

CDR3: CASSPTGREVSYEQYF. The CDR3 nucleotides are TGTGCCAGCAGCCCCACCGGCAGGGAGGTGTCTTACGAGCAGTACTTC. The rearrangement links TRBV7-2 to TRBJ2-7, with D perhaps TRBD2 (6 bases). With 5 bases removed from V and 4 bases from J, the gap between germline ends came to 21 bases. Germline values: CDR1 SGHTA, CDR2 FQGNSA. This CDR3 region has 16 residues.

This clonotype was seen at least ten times. J is TRBJ1-2 and V is TRBV7-2; weak D call: TRBD1 (6 bases). The CDR3 covers 16 residues. CDR1 is SGHTA, CDR2 FQGNSA, per germline. Trimming stripped 5 bases from V and 7 bases from J, with 23 bases between. In nucleotides, the CDR3 is TGTGCCAGCAGCCTTCAGCACAGGGCGGGAGAGTCTGGCTACACCTTC. This codes for CASSLQHRAGESGYTF.

This clonotype has just a few counts. The rearrangement joins TRBV9 to TRBJ2-7; D gene unclear. V was trimmed by 0 bases and J by 0 bases, leaving 4 bases between them. Germline assignment: CDR1 SGDLS and CDR2 YYNGEE. There are 13 residues in the CDR3. Written as DNA, the CDR3 is TGTGCCAGCAGCGTAGCTCCCTCCTACGAGCAGTACTTC. As protein: CASSVAPSYEQYF.